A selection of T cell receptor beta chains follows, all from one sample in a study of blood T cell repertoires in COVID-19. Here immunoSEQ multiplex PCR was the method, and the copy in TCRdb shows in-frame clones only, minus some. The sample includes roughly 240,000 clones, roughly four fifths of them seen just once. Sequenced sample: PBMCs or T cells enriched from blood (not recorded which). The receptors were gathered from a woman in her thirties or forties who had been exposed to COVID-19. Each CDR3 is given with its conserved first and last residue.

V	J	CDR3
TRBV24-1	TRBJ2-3	CATSGRGTDTQYF
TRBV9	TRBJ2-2	CASSVAGGNTGELFF
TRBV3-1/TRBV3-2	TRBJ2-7	CASSQNSGGYEQYF
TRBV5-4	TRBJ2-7	CASSLVREGGEQYF
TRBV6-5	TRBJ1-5	CASSYRTGNQPQHF
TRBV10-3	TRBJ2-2	CAISQPEAGGELFF
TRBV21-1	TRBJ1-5	CASAEYRGPEANQPQHF
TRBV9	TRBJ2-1	CASSAFTPGQSGNLNNEQFF
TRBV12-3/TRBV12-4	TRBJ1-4	CASGQGDEKLFF
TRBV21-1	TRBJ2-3	CASSKTSWRTDTQYF
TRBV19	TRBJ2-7	CASSARDRSYEQYF
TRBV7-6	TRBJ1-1	CASSRASNTEAFF
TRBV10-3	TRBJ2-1	CAISEVAGNEQFF
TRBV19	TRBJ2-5	CASIASGQETQYF
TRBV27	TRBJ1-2	CASSHFPSQLGYDGYTF
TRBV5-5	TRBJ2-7	CASSPYSGQGAYEQYF
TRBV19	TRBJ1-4	CASSRAGQEKLFF
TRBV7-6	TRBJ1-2	CASSPSTANYGYTF
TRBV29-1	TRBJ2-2	CAGGANTGELFF
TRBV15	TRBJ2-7	CATSRDPGQVGEQYF
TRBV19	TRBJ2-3	CASMKPSEGDTQYF
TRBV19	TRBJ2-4	CASSIDLGGALGF
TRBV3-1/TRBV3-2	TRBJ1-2	CASSPWDRSDNYGYTF
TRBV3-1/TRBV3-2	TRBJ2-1	CASSGNAAGGLNEQFF
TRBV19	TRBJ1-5	CASSNPAGISPSNQPQHF
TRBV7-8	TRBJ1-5	CASSPQGFNQPQHF
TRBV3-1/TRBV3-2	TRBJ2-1	CASSQDGGDYNEQFF
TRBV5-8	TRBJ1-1	CASSLRGAGNTEAFF
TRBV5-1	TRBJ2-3	CASSLAPYAGGQGDTQYF
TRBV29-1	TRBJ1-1	CSVLRANTEAFF
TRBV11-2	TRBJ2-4	CASSPVGPQHIQYF
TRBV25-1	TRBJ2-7	CAGSGGDTPYEQYF
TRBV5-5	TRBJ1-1	CASSLEGQGTEAFF
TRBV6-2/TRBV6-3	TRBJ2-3	CASSPGGSGGPSTDTQYF
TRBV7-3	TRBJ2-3	CASSLTGSGGRLRTDTQYF
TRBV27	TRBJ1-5	CASSFDGQGGQPQHF
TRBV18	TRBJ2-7	CASSPTGQGHEQYF
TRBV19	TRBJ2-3	CASSMTITDTQYF
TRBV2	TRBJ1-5	CASSGQTNSNQPQHF
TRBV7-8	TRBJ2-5	CASSLRRAGRMETQYF
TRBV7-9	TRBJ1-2	CASSAPDGENVGYTF
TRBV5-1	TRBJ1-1	CASSWTTGANTEAFF
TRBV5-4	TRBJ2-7	CASMDSSYEQYF
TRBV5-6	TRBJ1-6	CASSLSGRINSPLHF
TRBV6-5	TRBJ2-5	CASSQLAGGQETQYF
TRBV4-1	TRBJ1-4	CASGGSPESNEKLFF
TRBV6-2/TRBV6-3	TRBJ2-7	CASSLFRGEQYF
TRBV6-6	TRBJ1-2	CASSKGLWDYGYTF
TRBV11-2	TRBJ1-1	CASSRLRSPEAFF